Listed below are T cell receptor beta chains from one sample, sequenced in a study of shared clonotypes between healthy human individuals. Using immunoSEQ multiplex PCR, the repertoire was profiled, and TCRdb retains in-frame clones only, with some absent. The sample shows about a million clones, approximately 77% of them seen only once. Input material: memory CD4+ T cells from PBMCs. All receptors derive from a man younger than 35 in good health. Some clones in this sample may be carry-over from other donors' samples. Each CDR3 is given with its conserved first and last residue. The D gene is left open where the match is weak. Size tells how often a clone was seen (once, few, many) or the class of an expanded clone, and some rows leave it out.

clone size	V gene	D gene	J gene	CDR3 DNA	CDR3 protein
NA	TRBV5-4	TRBD1	TRBJ2-7	TGTGCCAGCAGCTGGGCAGGGGGATATGTCGAGCAGTACTTC	CASSWAGGYVEQYF
few	TRBV5-1	TRBD2	TRBJ2-6	TGCGCCAGCAGCTCCCTTTTTGCCACGGGAGGAAACGTCCTGACTTTC	CASSSLFATGGNVLTF
NA	TRBV5-4	NA	TRBJ2-5	TGTGCCAGCAGGAACAGGGAAGAGACCCAGTACTTC	CASRNREETQYF
NA	TRBV6-5	NA	TRBJ2-7	TGTGCCAGCAGAGATCTGACTGGCGAGCAGTACTTC	CASRDLTGEQYF
NA	TRBV28	NA	TRBJ1-4	TGTGCCAGCAGTCTAGGAGAAAAACTGTTTTTT	CASSLGEKLFF
NA	TRBV6-5	NA	TRBJ2-1	TGTGCCAGCAGGAGAAACTTTGGGGATGAGCAGTTCTTC	CASRRNFGDEQFF
NA	TRBV6-5	TRBD1	TRBJ2-3	TGTGCCAGCAGCCGGGACAGGGGGAACACAGATACGCAGTATTTT	CASSRDRGNTDTQYF
NA	TRBV30	NA	TRBJ2-2	TGTGCTTCCCAGCGAGGGAACACCGGGGAGCTGTTTTTT	CASQRGNTGELFF
few	TRBV11-2	NA	TRBJ1-5	TGTGCCAGCAGCTTTGGGGGAGTGGGGGGCGATCAGCCCCAGCATTTT	CASSFGGVGGDQPQHF
NA	TRBV5-4	NA	TRBJ1-2	TGTGCCAGCAGCTTCCGGGACCGACTTTTGTATGGCTACACCTTC	CASSFRDRLLYGYTF
NA	TRBV7-6	TRBD2	TRBJ2-5	TGTGCCAGCAGCTTAGTAGCCTGGGGACTAGCGGGAAGAGAGACCCAGTACTTC	CASSLVAWGLAGRETQYF
NA	TRBV27	TRBD1	TRBJ2-2	TGTGCCAGCAGTCATAACCGGGACAGGGGGTTTCTCGGGGAGCTGTTTTTT	CASSHNRDRGFLGELFF
NA	TRBV4-2	TRBD2	TRBJ2-1	TGTGCCAGCAGCCAGGGGGGGACTAGCGGGACATACAATGAGCAGTTCTTC	CASSQGGTSGTYNEQFF
NA	TRBV27	TRBD1	TRBJ1-5	TGTGCCAGCAGAAGAGGGACAGGGGGCGTCGGGTATAGCAATCAGCCCCAGCATTTT	CASRRGTGGVGYSNQPQHF
NA	TRBV13	NA	TRBJ2-2	TGTGCCAGCAGCTTACGGGCCGGGGAGCTGTTTTTT	CASSLRAGELFF
NA	TRBV27	NA	TRBJ1-2	TGTGCCAGCAGTTTTAAGCCTACTAACTATGGCTACACCTTC	CASSFKPTNYGYTF
NA	TRBV6-1	TRBD2	TRBJ2-1	TGTGCCAGCAGTGAAAGCGGGGGCTCCTACAATGAGCAGTTCTTC	CASSESGGSYNEQFF
NA	TRBV5-1	TRBD2	TRBJ2-2	TGCGCCAGCAGCTTGGCCGGGAGGGGCCGGGGAACCGGGGAGCTGTTTTTT	CASSLAGRGRGTGELFF
few	TRBV6-5	NA	TRBJ1-1	TGTGCCAGCAGAAACGGGCAGGAGACTTCTGAAGCTTTCTTT	CASRNGQETSEAFF
NA	TRBV2	NA	TRBJ1-5	TGTGCCAGCAGGGGGGGAGGGGCTCAGCCCCAGCATTTT	CASRGGGAQPQHF
NA	TRBV28	NA	TRBJ2-5	TGTGCCAGCAGGCCCATGCCATTGGGGACCCAGTACTTC	CASRPMPLGTQYF
NA	TRBV18	TRBD1	TRBJ2-4	TGTGCCAGCTCACCACCGGGGACAGGTAGCATTCAGTACTTC	CASSPPGTGSIQYF
NA	TRBV11-2	TRBD2	TRBJ2-2	TGTGCCAGCAGCACGGGGAGCGGGAGGGCGTGGACCGGGGAGCTGTTTTTT	CASSTGSGRAWTGELFF
NA	TRBV5-1	TRBD1	TRBJ1-2	TGCGCCAGCAGCTGGACAGGGGGCGAACGTGGCTACACCTTC	CASSWTGGERGYTF
NA	TRBV28	TRBD1	TRBJ1-1	TGTGTCAGCAGTCCGACAGGGGCGCGAAGCACTGAAGCTTTCTTT	CVSSPTGARSTEAFF
once	TRBV28	TRBD1	TRBJ1-1	TGTGCCAGCAGACTCCCTCCGGGACAGGGGGGGGGTGAAGCTTTCTTT	CASRLPPGQGGGEAFF
NA	TRBV5-1	TRBD2	TRBJ2-7	TGCGCCAGCAGCTTGGGTGCCGGGACTAGTACCGAGCAGTACTTC	CASSLGAGTSTEQYF
NA	TRBV19	NA	TRBJ2-1	TGTGCCAGTAGTACAACGGACAGAACGAATGAGCAGTTCTTC	CASSTTDRTNEQFF
NA	TRBV2	NA	TRBJ2-1	TGTGCCAGCAGTGTTCGTAACAGCAATGAGCAGTTCTTC	CASSVRNSNEQFF
NA	TRBV11-2	NA	TRBJ2-3	TGTGCCAGCAGCGAGAGCCCGGGACCAACAGATACGCAGTATTTT	CASSESPGPTDTQYF
NA	TRBV7-6	NA	TRBJ1-1	TGTGCCAGCAGCTTAGCCAGGGGCACTGAAGCTTTCTTT	CASSLARGTEAFF
NA	TRBV28	NA	TRBJ2-7	TGTGCCAGCAGTCGCCTTACTTACGAGCAGTACTTC	CASSRLTYEQYF
NA	TRBV30	NA	TRBJ1-1	TGTGCCTGGAGTGTGGGGGCCGAAGCTTTCTTT	CAWSVGAEAFF
NA	TRBV5-1	NA	TRBJ1-2	TGCGCCAGCAGCTCGGACGGGATCTATGGCTACACCTTC	CASSSDGIYGYTF
NA	TRBV13	TRBD2	TRBJ2-7	TGTGCCAGCAGCATACGCGGGAGGCTCATCTACGAGCAGTACTTC	CASSIRGRLIYEQYF
NA	TRBV5-1	NA	TRBJ2-7	TGCGCCAGCAGCTTGGCCGGGCAGTACTACGAGCAGTACTTC	CASSLAGQYYEQYF
NA	TRBV21-1	NA	TRBJ1-2	TGTGCCAGCAGCATAAACAGGGGGAAGAACTATGGCTACACCTTC	CASSINRGKNYGYTF
NA	TRBV5-1	NA	TRBJ2-3	TGCGCCAGCAGCTTAAGTCCCGGGGATACGCAGTATTTT	CASSLSPGDTQYF
NA	TRBV27	TRBD2	TRBJ2-1	TGTGCCAGCAGTTTATCAGGGACTAGCGGGGCTAGCTCCTACAATGAGCAGTTCTTC	CASSLSGTSGASSYNEQFF
NA	TRBV7-3	NA	TRBJ2-7	TGTGCCAGCAGCTTATATCCAGGGAACTCCTACGAGCAGTACTTC	CASSLYPGNSYEQYF
NA	TRBV30	NA	TRBJ2-5	TGTGCCTGGCGCCAGGGCTCGACCCATCAAGAGACCCAGTACTTC	CAWRQGSTHQETQYF
NA	TRBV4-1	TRBD2	TRBJ2-7	TGCGCCAGCAGCCGTCTAGCGGGAGGAACCTACGAGCAGTACTTC	CASSRLAGGTYEQYF
NA	TRBV29-1	NA	TRBJ1-4	TGCAGCGTTGAATATGGGGGAGGGCGCAATGAAAAACTGTTTTTT	CSVEYGGGRNEKLFF
few	TRBV5-4	TRBD1	TRBJ1-1	TGTGCCAGCAGCGTACTAACTTCGGGACAGATGAACACTGAAGCTTTCTTT	CASSVLTSGQMNTEAFF
NA	TRBV7-8	NA	TRBJ1-1	TGTGCCAGCAGCCGGGGGGGGACTGAAGCTTTCTTT	CASSRGGTEAFF
once	TRBV7-2	NA	TRBJ2-3	TGTGCCAGCAGCTCGGGGACTAGCACAGATACGCAGTATTTT	CASSSGTSTDTQYF
NA	TRBV29-1	NA	TRBJ1-2	TGCAGCGTTGACGGCACAGGGTCTGGCTACACCTTC	CSVDGTGSGYTF
once	TRBV19	NA	TRBJ2-1	TGTGCCAGTAGTATCGTAGACAATGAGCAGTTCTTC	CASSIVDNEQFF
many	TRBV28	TRBD1	TRBJ2-4	TGTGCCAGCACCGACAGGGGGAAAGCCAAAAACATTCAGTACTTC	CASTDRGKAKNIQYF
NA	TRBV5-1	NA	TRBJ2-7	TGCGCCAGCAGCTTGCAGGTTACGGGGGTCAACTACGAGCAGTACTTC	CASSLQVTGVNYEQYF
NA	TRBV5-1	NA	TRBJ2-3	TGCGCCAGCAGCCCAAGCCCCTGGGATACGCAGTATTTT	CASSPSPWDTQYF